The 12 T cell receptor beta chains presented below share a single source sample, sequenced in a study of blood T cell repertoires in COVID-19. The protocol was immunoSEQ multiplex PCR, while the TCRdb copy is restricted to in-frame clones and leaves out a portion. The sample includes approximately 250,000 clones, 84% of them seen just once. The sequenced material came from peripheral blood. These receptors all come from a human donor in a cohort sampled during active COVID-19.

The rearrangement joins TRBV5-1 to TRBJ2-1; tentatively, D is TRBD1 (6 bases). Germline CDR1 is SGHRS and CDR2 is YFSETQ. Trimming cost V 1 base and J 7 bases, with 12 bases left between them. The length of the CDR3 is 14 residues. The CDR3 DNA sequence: TGCGCCAGCAGCTTGAGCTCCCAGGGGAATGAGCAGTTCTTC. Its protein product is CASSLSSQGNEQFF.

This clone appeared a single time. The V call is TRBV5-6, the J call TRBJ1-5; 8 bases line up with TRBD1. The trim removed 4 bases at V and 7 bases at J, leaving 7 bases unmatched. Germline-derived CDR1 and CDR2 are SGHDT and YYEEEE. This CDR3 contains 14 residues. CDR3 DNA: TGTGCCAGCAGCCCGGGGACAGGACGACAGCCCCAGCATTTT. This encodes CASSPGTGRQPQHF.

The CDR3 loop reads CASSPGTDTQYF. DNA for the CDR3: TGTGCCAGCAGCCCGGGCACAGATACGCAGTATTTT. The chain uses TRBV3-1 (or the pseudogene TRBV3-2) and TRBJ2-3; D is undetermined. Germline assignment: CDR1 LGHDT and CDR2 YNNKEL (reference sequence). The CDR3 consists of 12 residues. V shed 4 bases and J shed 1 base, with 3 bases lying between them.

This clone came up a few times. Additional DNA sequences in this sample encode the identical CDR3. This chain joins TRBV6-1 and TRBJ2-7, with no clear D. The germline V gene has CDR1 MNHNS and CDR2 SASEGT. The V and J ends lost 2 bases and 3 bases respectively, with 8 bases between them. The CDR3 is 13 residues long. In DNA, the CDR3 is TGTGCCAGCAGTGAATTACGAGGCTACGAGCAGTACTTC. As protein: CASSELRGYEQYF.

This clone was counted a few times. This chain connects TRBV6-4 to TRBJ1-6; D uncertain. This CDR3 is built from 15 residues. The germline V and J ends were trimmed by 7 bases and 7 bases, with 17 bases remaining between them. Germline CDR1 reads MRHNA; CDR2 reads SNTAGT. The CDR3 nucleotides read TGTGCCAGCATTGGAGGGCCCGCCGTCAATTCACCCCTCCACTTT. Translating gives CASIGGPAVNSPLHF.

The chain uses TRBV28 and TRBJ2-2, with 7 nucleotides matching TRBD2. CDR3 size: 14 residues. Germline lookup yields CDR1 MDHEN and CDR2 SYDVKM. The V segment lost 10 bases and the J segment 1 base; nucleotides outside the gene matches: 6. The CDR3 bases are TGTGCCACTCCGACTAGCAAGAACACCGGGGAGCTGTTTTTT. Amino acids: CATPTSKNTGELFF.

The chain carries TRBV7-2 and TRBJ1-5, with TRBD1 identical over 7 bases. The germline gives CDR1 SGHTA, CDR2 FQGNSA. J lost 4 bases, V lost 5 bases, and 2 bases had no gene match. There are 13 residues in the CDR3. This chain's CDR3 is CASSGQENQPQHF. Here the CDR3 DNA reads TGTGCCAGCAGCGGACAGGAGAATCAGCCCCAGCATTTT.

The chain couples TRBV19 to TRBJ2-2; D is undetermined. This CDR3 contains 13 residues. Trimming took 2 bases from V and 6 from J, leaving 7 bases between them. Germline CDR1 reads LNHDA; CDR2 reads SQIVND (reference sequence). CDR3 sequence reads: CASSINQAGELFF. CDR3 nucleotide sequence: TGTGCCAGTAGTATAAATCAGGCCGGGGAGCTGTTTTTT.

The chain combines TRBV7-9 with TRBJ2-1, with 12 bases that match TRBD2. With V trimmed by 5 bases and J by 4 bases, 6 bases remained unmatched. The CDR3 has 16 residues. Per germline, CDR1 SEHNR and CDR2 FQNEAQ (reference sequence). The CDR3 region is CASSLGTSGQYNEQFF. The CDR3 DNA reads TGTGCCAGCAGCCTTGGGACTAGCGGGCAATACAATGAGCAGTTCTTC.

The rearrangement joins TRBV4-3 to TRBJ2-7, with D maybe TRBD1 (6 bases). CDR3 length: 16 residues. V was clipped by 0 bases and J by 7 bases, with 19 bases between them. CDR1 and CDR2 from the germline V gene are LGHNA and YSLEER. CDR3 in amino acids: CASSQDWDTLGLEQYF. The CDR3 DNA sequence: TGCGCCAGCAGCCAAGACTGGGACACCCTCGGACTGGAGCAGTACTTC.

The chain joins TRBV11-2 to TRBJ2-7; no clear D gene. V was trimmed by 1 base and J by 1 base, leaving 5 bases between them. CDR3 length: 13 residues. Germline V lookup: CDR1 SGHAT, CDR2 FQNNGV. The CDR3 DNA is TGTGCCAGCAGCTTAGTACAGTCCTACGAGCAGTACTTC. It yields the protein CASSLVQSYEQYF.

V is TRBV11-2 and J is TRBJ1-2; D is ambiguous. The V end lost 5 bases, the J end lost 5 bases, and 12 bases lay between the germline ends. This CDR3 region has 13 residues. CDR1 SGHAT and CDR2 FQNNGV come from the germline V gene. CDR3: CASSPQRVYGYTF. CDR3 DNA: TGTGCCAGCAGCCCCCAGAGGGTATATGGCTACACCTTC. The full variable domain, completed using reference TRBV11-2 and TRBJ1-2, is EAGVAQSPRYKIIEKRQSVAFWCNPISGHATLYWYQQILGQGPKLLIQFQNNGVVDDSQLPKDRFSAERLKGVDSTLKIQPAKLEDSAVYLCASSPQRVYGYTFGSGTRLTVV.